Below, 23 T cell receptor beta chains from the same sample are listed, as sequenced in a study of blood T cell repertoires in COVID-19. Generated by immunoSEQ multiplex PCR, the TCRdb table keeps only in-frame clones and is missing some. The top ten clones hold 15% to 20% of a sample with roughly 170,000 clones, roughly 84% of them seen once. What was sequenced was PBMCs or T cells enriched from blood (not recorded which). Receptor source: a man aged 60 to 69 who had recovered from COVID-19.

In DNA, the CDR3 is TGTGCCAGCAGCTTAGTGGCAGGGGGCTATGGCTACACCTTC. It is translated as CASSLVAGGYGYTF. The chain is built from TRBV7-9 and TRBJ1-2, with 7 bases aligning to TRBD1. From germline, CDR1 is SEHNR and CDR2 FQNEAQ (reference sequence). The CDR3 consists of 14 residues. The junction had 3 bases not matched to a gene; V was cut back by 1 base and J by 4 bases.

The rearrangement uses TRBV3-1 (or the pseudogene TRBV3-2) and TRBJ1-2; no definite D call. Germline V lookup: CDR1 LGHDT, CDR2 YNNKEL (reference sequence). V dropped 0 bases and J dropped 0 bases, with 8 bases sitting between them. The CDR3 has 15 amino acids. Written as DNA, the CDR3 is TGTGCCAGCAGCCAAGAGAGCGGCGCTAACTATGGCTACACCTTC. The encoded protein is CASSQESGANYGYTF.

J is TRBJ2-1 and V is TRBV5-1, with TRBD2 matching 15 bases. The V segment lost 7 bases and the J segment 1 base; nucleotides outside the gene matches: 3. Germline CDR1 is SGHRS and CDR2 is YFSETQ. The CDR3 consists of 16 residues. The CDR3 DNA follows: TGCGCCAGCGGGACTAGCGGGAGGAAGTCCTACAATGAGCAGTTCTTC. This translates into CASGTSGRKSYNEQFF.

The chain links TRBV28 to TRBJ1-6; TRBD1 matches 8 bases. The CDR3 contains 14 residues. Per the germline V gene, CDR1 is MDHEN and CDR2 is SYDVKM. The J segment lost 3 bases and the V segment lost 10 bases, leaving 5 bases of the junction unmatched. The CDR3 nucleotides are TGTGCCACCCTAGACAGGGGCTATAATTCACCCCTCCACTTT. It yields the protein CATLDRGYNSPLHF.

The chain links TRBV11-2 to TRBJ2-5; 7 bases are a match to TRBD2. V shed 3 bases, J shed 2 bases, and the junction held 6 bases outside the gene matches. In germline, CDR1 is SGHAT, CDR2 FQNNGV. The CDR3 loop spans 15 amino acids. The CDR3 loop is CASSFQRERQETQYF. The CDR3 region has the DNA TGTGCCAGCAGCTTCCAGCGGGAAAGACAAGAGACCCAGTACTTC.

J is TRBJ1-5 and V is TRBV2; 7 bases match TRBD1. Germline trimming cut 7 bases from V and 3 bases from J; bases unmatched to any gene: 3. CDR1 is SNHLY and CDR2 is FYNNEI in the germline V gene. There are 13 residues in the CDR3. CDR3 amino acids: CASNGQVNQPQHF. CDR3 bases: TGTGCCAGCAATGGACAGGTCAATCAGCCCCAGCATTTT. The full variable domain, completed using reference TRBV2 and TRBJ1-5, is EPEVTQTPSHQVTQMGQEVILRCVPISNHLYFYWYRQILGQKVEFLVSFYNNEISEKSEIFDDQFSVERPDGSNFTLKIRSTKLEDSAMYFCASNGQVNQPQHFGDGTRLSIL.

V and J are TRBV7-6 and TRBJ1-3; 7 bases match TRBD1. Germline CDR1 SGHVS, CDR2 FNYEAQ. J gave up 0 bases and V 2 bases, and 16 bases lay outside the gene matches. The CDR3 is 20 amino acids. CDR3 residues: CASSLYPGTAQSGSGNTIYF. CDR3 coding DNA: TGTGCCAGCAGCTTATACCCCGGGACAGCTCAATCGGGCTCTGGAAACACCATATATTTT.

As for this clone: One end of the junction fails to match germline, which may point to a read error. The J gene is TRBJ1-2, the V gene TRBV11-2; 9 nucleotides align to TRBD1. This CDR3 is 13 amino acids long. Germline values: CDR1 SGHAT, CDR2 FQNNGV. The CDR3 DNA is TGTGCCAGCAGCGTAGACAGGGGGAGAGGCTACACCTTC. Translating gives CASSVDRGRGYTF.

The chain joins TRBV9 to TRBJ1-5; the D gene is possibly TRBD1 (6 bases). Germline CDR1 reads SGDLS; CDR2 reads YYNGEE. The CDR3 spans 15 residues. V lost 0 bases, J lost 2 bases, and 9 bases lay in between. Here the CDR3 reads CASSVGGGGNQPQHF. CDR3 in DNA: TGTGCCAGCAGCGTAGGAGGGGGGGGCAATCAGCCCCAGCATTTT.

The V gene is TRBV3-1 (or the pseudogene TRBV3-2), the J gene TRBJ2-1, with D unclear. The CDR3 loop spans 14 amino acids. Per the germline V gene, CDR1 is LGHDT and CDR2 is YNNKEL (reference sequence). V lost 0 bases and J 3 bases, leaving 6 bases between the germline ends. This chain's CDR3 is CASSQDQVYNEQFF. CDR3 bases: TGTGCCAGCAGCCAAGATCAGGTCTACAATGAGCAGTTCTTC.

The CDR3 region has the DNA TGTGCCAGCAGCCAAGTAGCCCTCTTGTCAGATACGCAGTATTTT. Translated, it gives CASSQVALLSDTQYF. The rearrangement uses TRBV4-2 and TRBJ2-3; the D is unclear. The CDR3 runs to 15 residues. The V end was cut by 1 base, the J end by 4 bases, with 12 bases between. Germline V gene sequence: CDR1 LGHNA, CDR2 YNFKEQ.

This chain joins TRBV7-3 and TRBJ2-1; D is possibly TRBD2 (6 bases). Germline V CDR1 and CDR2: SGHTA, FQGTGA. Trimming stripped 5 bases from V and 5 bases from J, with 16 bases between. The CDR3 runs 15 residues. The CDR3 loop reads CASSRLGTPDNEQFF. The CDR3 nucleotides are TGTGCCAGCAGCCGCCTCGGGACTCCCGACAATGAGCAGTTCTTC.

This clone was recorded a few times. The chain recombines TRBV27 with TRBJ2-3, with D unresolved. The CDR3 covers 14 residues. The germline V gene has CDR1 MNHEY and CDR2 SMNVEV (reference sequence). V lost 5 bases, J lost 2 bases, and 11 bases lay in between. The CDR3: CASSKLSPTDTQYF. The CDR3 region has the DNA TGTGCCAGCAGTAAGCTATCCCCCACAGATACGCAGTATTTT.

The rearrangement links TRBV28 to TRBJ1-2; 9 bases are a match to TRBD1. Trimming cost V 2 bases and J 5 bases; bases outside gene matches: 6. The CDR3 runs to 15 residues. The germline gives CDR1 MDHEN, CDR2 SYDVKM. DNA of the CDR3: TGTGCCAGCAGTTTAATCCGGGACAGGGAGTATGGCTACACCTTC. This gives the protein CASSLIRDREYGYTF.

This chain links TRBV12-3 or TRBV12-4 with TRBJ1-1; TRBD1 matches 9 bases. Losses at the gene ends were 4 bases for V and 4 bases for J; bases not matched to a gene: 1. The CDR3 has 13 residues. CDR3 DNA: TGTGCCAGCAGTTGGGACAGGGCCACTGAAGCTTTCTTT. It is translated as CASSWDRATEAFF.

V gene TRBV5-4 combines with J gene TRBJ1-6; TRBD1 is a possible D gene (5 bases). Germline V gene sequence: CDR1 SGHNT, CDR2 YYREEE (reference sequence). This CDR3 contains 15 residues. V lost 4 bases and J lost 9, with 17 bases in between. The CDR3 spells CASSLGLGEGSPLHF. Written as DNA, the CDR3 is TGTGCCAGCAGCCTGGGATTGGGGGAGGGTTCACCCCTCCACTTT.

This clone was recorded once. V is TRBV21-1 and J is TRBJ2-7; the D call in the table, TRBD1, was not verified against the DNA. TRBV21-1 is recorded as a pseudogene. This CDR3 spans 20 amino acids. CDR3 sequence reads: CASGPGEPIRSRDRSYEQYF. In DNA form, the CDR3 reads TGTGCCAGCGGGCCCGGAGAGCCTATTAGGTCCCGGGACAGGTCCTACGAGCAGTACTTC.

V and J are TRBV3-1 (or the pseudogene TRBV3-2) and TRBJ2-3; 9 positions match TRBD2. The CDR3 has 16 amino acids. J was trimmed by 7 bases and V by 6 bases; bases with no gene match: 14. Germline V gene data show CDR1 as LGHDT and CDR2 as YNNKEL (reference sequence). The CDR3 DNA reads as TGTGCCAGCAGTAAATCTTTGGCGGGGGGGGACAATACGCAGTATTTT. It is translated as CASSKSLAGGDNTQYF.

The rearrangement uses TRBV19 and TRBJ1-5, with D possibly being TRBD1 (5 bases). V lost 3 bases, J lost 7 bases, and 16 bases lay in between. CDR1 is LNHDA and CDR2 is SQIVND in the germline V gene (reference sequence). The CDR3 sequence is 15 residues long. In DNA form, the CDR3 reads TGTGCCAGTAGTATTGCCGGGGGGAGGGACCAGCCCCAGCATTTT. This gives the protein CASSIAGGRDQPQHF.

The chain recombines TRBV6-5 with TRBJ1-2; tentative D call: TRBD1 (6 bases). This CDR3 comprises 14 residues. V was pared by 5 bases and J by 8 bases, with 18 bases between. The germline gives CDR1 MNHEY, CDR2 SVGAGI. The CDR3 coding sequence is TGTGCCAGCAGTCGAACCAGGGGATCGCAAGGCTACACCTTC. It specifies CASSRTRGSQGYTF.

The chain is built from TRBV15 and TRBJ2-5; possibly TRBD2 for D (7 bases). This CDR3 has 18 residues. V gave up 5 bases and J gave up 1 base, with 23 bases separating them. Per the germline V gene, CDR1 is LNHNV and CDR2 is YYDKDF (reference sequence). The DNA of the CDR3 is TGTGCCACCAGCCGCGGTCTGGGCGGGGGCGCCGGCCAAGAGACCCAGTACTTC. This gives the protein CATSRGLGGGAGQETQYF.

This clone showed up just a few times. The J gene is TRBJ1-4, the V gene TRBV28; 12 bases map to TRBD1. Looked up from germline, CDR1 is MDHEN and CDR2 is SYDVKM. This CDR3 region has 16 residues. After removal of 8 bases from V and 8 bases from J, the junction contained 12 bases not matched to a gene. The CDR3 sequence is CASFPSMGQGAEKLFF. The CDR3 DNA reads TGTGCCAGCTTTCCTTCGATGGGACAGGGGGCCGAAAAACTGTTTTTT. Full variable domain (remainder filled in from reference TRBV28 and TRBJ1-4): DVKVTQSSRYLVKRTGEKVFLECVQDMDHENMFWYRQDPGLGLRLIYFSYDVKMKEKGDIPEGYSVSREKKERFSLILESASTNQTSMYLCASFPSMGQGAEKLFFGSGTQLSVL.

The chain recombines TRBV19 with TRBJ1-4, with 7 bases identical to TRBD1. The V gene's germline CDR1 is LNHDA and CDR2 SQIVND (reference sequence). With 5 bases clipped from V and 14 bases from J, the junction kept 14 bases outside the gene matches. This CDR3 is built from 14 residues. The CDR3 DNA reads as TGTGCCAGTAGTCCGGATCCCCAGGGGGGTAGGCTGTTTTTT. Translation: CASSPDPQGGRLFF.